The 4 T cell receptor beta chains below all came from one sample that was sequenced in a study of blood T cells in healthy people across ages. Using a J-beta primer mix together with a sample-barcoded 5' primer, a second PCR was run for roughly 7 to 11 cycles. TCRdb recomputed calls from the 5' RACE reads with MiXCR, one row per CDR3 protein. The sample has 700,000 to 850,000 distinct CDR3 sequences; approximately 53% are singletons. The sequenced sample was blood. The receptors derive from a man at least 80 years old in good health.

The chain combines TRBV13 with TRBJ2-1, with TRBD2 identical over 13 bases. The end of the DNA fits TRBJ2-7 better, so the J call may be wrong. Germline lookup yields CDR1 PRHDT and CDR2 FYEKMQ (reference sequence). The CDR3 consists of 15 residues. CDR3 in amino acids: CASSTSGRDYNEQYF. The DNA of the CDR3 is TGTGCCAGCAGCACTAGCGGGAGGGATTACAATGAGCAGTACTTC.

The chain uses TRBV9 and TRBJ2-3; D gene ambiguous. V was pared by 4 bases and J by 2 bases, with 11 bases between. The length of the CDR3 is 14 residues. Germline values: CDR1 SGDLS, CDR2 YYNGEE. As DNA, the CDR3 is TGTGCCAGCAGCCCCAGGACCGTCACAGATACGCAGTATTTT. Encoded protein: CASSPRTVTDTQYF.

The V call is TRBV7-2, the J call TRBJ1-1; no clear D gene. Germline CDR1 is SGHTA and CDR2 is FQGNSA. Trimming shortened V by 1 base and J by 2 bases, and 14 bases separated the two germline ends. The CDR3 is 16 residues long. The CDR3 nucleotides read TGTGCCAGCAGCTTAGACCCACTTCCACCCAACACTGAAGCTTTCTTT. It specifies CASSLDPLPPNTEAFF.

The V call is TRBV24-1, the J call TRBJ2-3; possible D gene TRBD1, 5 bases. CDR3 length: 15 residues. Trimming removed 0 bases from V and 3 bases from J, with 9 bases in between. Germline V gives CDR1 KGHDR, CDR2 SFDVKD. The CDR3 region has the DNA TGTGCCACCAGTGATTTGGGGGCTGGGACAGATACGCAGTATTTT. Its translation is CATSDLGAGTDTQYF.